These 17 T cell receptor beta chains originate from one sample sequenced in a study of T cell responses to AZD1222 COVID-19 vaccine. Using immunoSEQ multiplex PCR, the repertoire was profiled, and TCRdb retains in-frame clones only, with some absent. The data hold 95,000 to 110,000 clones, with about nine tenths observed a single time. This specimen was peripheral blood, taken on day 0 of AZD1222 vaccination. These receptors originate from an adult in good health.

V and J are TRBV3-1 (or the pseudogene TRBV3-2) and TRBJ2-6, with TRBD2 matching 12 bases. The CDR3 spans 18 residues. From germline, CDR1 is LGHDT and CDR2 YNNKEL (reference sequence). The V gene end was trimmed by 7 bases and the J gene end by 8 bases; junction bases not matched to a gene: 15. CDR3 nucleotide sequence: TGTGCCAGCACCCAGCCACTAGCGGGAGGACCTAAAACCAACGTCCTGACTTTC. It encodes CASTQPLAGGPKTNVLTF.

The chain recombines TRBV27 with TRBJ1-4, with D maybe TRBD1 (5 bases). CDR3 size: 14 residues. Trimming left V 6 bases short and J 4 bases short, with 12 bases between. From germline, CDR1 is MNHEY and CDR2 SMNVEV (reference sequence). CDR3: CASSHQGLNEKLFF. Here the CDR3 DNA reads TGTGCCAGCAGCCATCAGGGTCTTAATGAAAAACTGTTTTTT.

A single count supports this clone. Germline and junction disagree at one end, which may indicate a read error. J is TRBJ2-7 and V is TRBV3-1 (or the pseudogene TRBV3-2); D unresolved. Per germline, CDR1 LGHDT and CDR2 YNNKEL (reference sequence). This CDR3 region has 14 residues. The CDR3 DNA reads as TGTGCCAGCAGCCCTACTGTGACGGTACCAAAATGGGTCTTC. Its protein is CASSPTVTVPKWVF.

This chain connects TRBV11-2 to TRBJ2-7; possibly TRBD1 for D (6 bases). CDR3 length: 14 residues. Trimming removed 0 bases from V and 7 bases from J, with 13 bases in between. From germline, CDR1 is SGHAT and CDR2 FQNNGV. The CDR3 loop reads CASSLDQGFREQYF. CDR3 DNA sequence: TGTGCCAGCAGCTTAGACCAGGGGTTCAGAGAGCAGTACTTC.

This clone was found once. The J gene is TRBJ1-2, the V gene TRBV12-5, with D maybe TRBD1 (5 bases). There are 14 residues in the CDR3. V gave up 6 bases and J gave up 2 bases, with 13 bases separating them. Germline-derived CDR1 and CDR2 are LGHNT and FRNRAP. CDR3 nucleotides: TGTGCTAGTGGCTTGACAGCGGGAAACTATGGCTACACCTTC. Translating gives CASGLTAGNYGYTF.

The chain carries TRBV11-2 and TRBJ2-3; 8 bases fit TRBD2. Losses at the gene ends were 6 bases for V and 0 bases for J; bases not matched to a gene: 8. CDR3 size: 16 residues. The germline V gene encodes CDR1 SGHAT and CDR2 FQNNGV. The CDR3: CASRSIAGRSTDTQYF. The CDR3 DNA reads TGTGCCAGCAGATCAATAGCGGGACGTAGCACAGATACGCAGTATTTT. Using reference TRBV11-2 and TRBJ2-3 for the parts outside the CDR3, the full variable domain is EAGVAQSPRYKIIEKRQSVAFWCNPISGHATLYWYQQILGQGPKLLIQFQNNGVVDDSQLPKDRFSAERLKGVDSTLKIQPAKLEDSAVYLCASRSIAGRSTDTQYFGPGTRLTVL.

The gene calls are TRBV28 and TRBJ1-5; maybe TRBD1 (6 bases). CDR1 is MDHEN, CDR2 SYDVKM, per germline. Deletions cut 6 bases from V and 9 bases from J, with 21 bases between. The CDR3 runs 15 residues. The chain's CDR3 is CASSLSGGGPWPQHF. The CDR3 DNA follows: TGTGCCAGCAGCTTAAGCGGGGGCGGCCCTTGGCCCCAGCATTTT.

The chain links TRBV6-2 or TRBV6-3 to TRBJ1-2, with D possibly being TRBD1 (5 bases). There are 15 residues in the CDR3. V shed 4 bases and J shed 4 bases, with 16 bases lying between them. Germline V gene lookup returns CDR1 MNHEY and CDR2 SVGEGT. This chain's CDR3 is CASSSQSGTPYGYTF. The CDR3 DNA sequence: TGTGCCAGCAGTTCTCAATCCGGGACGCCCTATGGCTACACCTTC.

The chain is built from TRBV15 and TRBJ1-5; D gene ambiguous. V was trimmed by 2 bases and J by 0 bases, leaving 17 bases between them. There are 18 residues in the CDR3. CDR1 LNHNV and CDR2 YYDKDF come from the germline V gene (reference sequence). CDR3 protein: CATSRHPLPEDSNQPQHF. For the CDR3, the DNA is TGTGCCACCAGCAGACACCCCTTGCCGGAGGATAGCAATCAGCCCCAGCATTTT.

The CDR3 bases are TGTGCCACCAGTGATCCTGACAGGGAAAGCTACACCTTC. This codes for CATSDPDRESYTF. This chain links TRBV24-1 with TRBJ1-2; 7 nucleotides match TRBD1. Germline CDR1 KGHDR, CDR2 SFDVKD. CDR3 length equals 13 residues. With V trimmed by 3 bases and J by 9 bases, 6 bases remained unmatched.

This chain uses TRBV18 with TRBJ2-2; 12 bases match TRBD1. With 5 bases clipped from V and 6 bases from J, the junction kept 19 bases outside the gene matches. Germline V gene lookup returns CDR1 KGHSH and CDR2 LQKENI. The CDR3 totals 20 residues. The CDR3 loop is CASSINTGTGGAGGSGELFF. CDR3 bases: TGTGCCAGCTCAATCAACACCGGGACAGGGGGCGCAGGAGGTTCCGGGGAGCTGTTTTTT.

The chain carries TRBV27 and TRBJ2-7; D is perhaps TRBD1 or TRBD2 (6 bases each). This CDR3 spans 14 amino acids. V gave up 11 bases and J gave up 0 bases, with 17 bases separating them. CDR1 MNHEY and CDR2 SMNVEV come from the germline V gene (reference sequence). DNA of the CDR3: TGTGCCTCCCGCCGGAGGGGGAGCTCCTACGAGCAGTACTTC. Translating gives CASRRRGSSYEQYF.

J is TRBJ2-7 and V is TRBV15; unclear D gene. Trimming pared 3 bases from V and 1 base from J, leaving 4 bases between. Germline V gene data show CDR1 as LNHNV and CDR2 as YYDKDF (reference sequence). The CDR3 extends over 12 amino acids. This CDR3 is CATSRESYEQYF. In DNA, the CDR3 is TGTGCCACCAGCAGGGAATCCTACGAGCAGTACTTC.

The chain uses TRBV7-2 and TRBJ1-1, with unresolved D. The V gene's germline CDR1 is SGHTA and CDR2 FQGNSA. The CDR3 is 13 amino acids. Deletions cut 4 bases from V and 6 bases from J, with 12 bases between. The CDR3 protein is CASSSSGSAEAFF. CDR3 coding DNA: TGTGCCAGCAGCTCCTCTGGGTCGGCTGAAGCTTTCTTT.

The rearrangement links TRBV10-2 to TRBJ2-5; 9 bases map to TRBD2. The CDR3 spans 16 residues. The junction had 11 bases not matched to a gene; V was cut back by 8 bases and J by 1 base. Germline V gene sequence: CDR1 WSHSY, CDR2 SAAADI. The CDR3 DNA follows: TGCGCCAGCGGGAGGAGTGCGGGAGGGCCCCAAGAGACCCAGTACTTC. Amino acids: CASGRSAGGPQETQYF.

This rearrangement joins TRBV7-2 to TRBJ2-7; D is undetermined. This CDR3 has 15 residues. The V end lost 1 base, the J end lost 5 bases, and 15 bases lay between the germline ends. Germline-derived CDR1 and CDR2 are SGHTA and FQGNSA. In nucleotides, the CDR3 is TGTGCCAGCAGCTTAGAATTCCAAATCTTCCACGAGCAGTACTTC. Protein product: CASSLEFQIFHEQYF.

V gene TRBV5-1 combines with J gene TRBJ2-3; 7 nucleotides agree with TRBD2. Germline values: CDR1 SGHRS, CDR2 YFSETQ. V trimming: 7 bases; J trimming: 5 bases; junction bases outside the gene matches: 13. There are 15 residues in the CDR3. The CDR3 coding sequence is TGCGCCAGCCACCGGAGTATTACGGGGGGAGATACGCAGTATTTT. The encoded protein is CASHRSITGGDTQYF.